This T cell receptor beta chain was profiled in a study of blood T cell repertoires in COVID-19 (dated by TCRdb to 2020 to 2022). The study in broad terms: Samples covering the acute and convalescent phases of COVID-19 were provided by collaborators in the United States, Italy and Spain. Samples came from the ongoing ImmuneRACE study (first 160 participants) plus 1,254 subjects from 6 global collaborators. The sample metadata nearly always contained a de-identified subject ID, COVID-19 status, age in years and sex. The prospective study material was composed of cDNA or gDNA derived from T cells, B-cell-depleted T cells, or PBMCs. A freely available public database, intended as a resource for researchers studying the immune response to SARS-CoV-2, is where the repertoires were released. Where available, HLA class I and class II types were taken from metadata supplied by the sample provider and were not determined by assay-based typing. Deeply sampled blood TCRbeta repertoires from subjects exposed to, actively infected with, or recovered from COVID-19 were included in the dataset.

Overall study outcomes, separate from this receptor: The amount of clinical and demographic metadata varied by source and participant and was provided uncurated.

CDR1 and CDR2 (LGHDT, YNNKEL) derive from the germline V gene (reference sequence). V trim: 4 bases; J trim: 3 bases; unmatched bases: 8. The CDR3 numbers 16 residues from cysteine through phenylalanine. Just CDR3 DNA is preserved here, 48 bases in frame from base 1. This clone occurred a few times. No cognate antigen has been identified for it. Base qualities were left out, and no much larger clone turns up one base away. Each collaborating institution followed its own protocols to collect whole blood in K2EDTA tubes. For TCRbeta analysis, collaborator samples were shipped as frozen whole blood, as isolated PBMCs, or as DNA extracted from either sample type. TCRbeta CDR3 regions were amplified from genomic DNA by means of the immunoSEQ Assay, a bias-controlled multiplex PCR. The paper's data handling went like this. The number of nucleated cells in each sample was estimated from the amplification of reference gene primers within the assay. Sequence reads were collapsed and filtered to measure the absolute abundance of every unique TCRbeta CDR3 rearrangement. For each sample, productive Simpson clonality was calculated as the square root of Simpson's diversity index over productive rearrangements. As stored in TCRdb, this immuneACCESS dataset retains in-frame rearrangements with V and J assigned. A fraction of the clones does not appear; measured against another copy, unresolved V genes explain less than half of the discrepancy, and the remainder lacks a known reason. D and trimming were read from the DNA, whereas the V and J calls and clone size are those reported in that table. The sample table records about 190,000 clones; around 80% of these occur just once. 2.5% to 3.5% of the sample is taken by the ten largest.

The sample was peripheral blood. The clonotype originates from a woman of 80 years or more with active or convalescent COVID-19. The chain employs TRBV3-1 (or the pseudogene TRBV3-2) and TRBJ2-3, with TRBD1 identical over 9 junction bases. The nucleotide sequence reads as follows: TGTGCCAGCAGCCTCGGGACCGGGACAGGGACAGATACGCAGTATTTT. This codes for CASSLGTGTGTDTQYF.